This T cell receptor (beta chain) was recorded in a study of shared clonotypes between healthy human individuals. For the study at large: Donors had three CD4 naive, three CD4 memory, two CD8 naive and one CD8 memory plate apiece. Findings of the study overall: Generation probabilities were higher for clonotypes shared across all four sorted-subset donors than for unshared ones. For naive CD4 cells, approximately 4.7% of clonotypes were shared across a few donors.

As regards this clone: Its target is not known.

The data were produced by immunoSEQ multiplex PCR, yet TCRdb's version contains in-frame clones alone and is incomplete. The sample has 2 million to 2.5 million clones; just under 95% are singletons. The clonotype originates from a man aged 18-30 years in good health. Some clones in this sample may be carry-over from other donors' samples. Sequenced input: naive CD4+ T cells from PBMCs. Subset: CD45RA+ positively selected.

CDR3 in DNA: TGTGCCAGCAGTGAATTCCCGACAGGGCTGCGGGGCTACACCTTC. This codes for CASSEFPTGLRGYTF. The chain carries TRBV28 and TRBJ1-2, with 7 bases that match TRBD1. The V and J ends lost 5 bases and 8 bases, in that order; junction bases with no gene match: 14. CDR3 length: 15 amino acids. In germline, CDR1 is MDHEN, CDR2 SYDVKM.